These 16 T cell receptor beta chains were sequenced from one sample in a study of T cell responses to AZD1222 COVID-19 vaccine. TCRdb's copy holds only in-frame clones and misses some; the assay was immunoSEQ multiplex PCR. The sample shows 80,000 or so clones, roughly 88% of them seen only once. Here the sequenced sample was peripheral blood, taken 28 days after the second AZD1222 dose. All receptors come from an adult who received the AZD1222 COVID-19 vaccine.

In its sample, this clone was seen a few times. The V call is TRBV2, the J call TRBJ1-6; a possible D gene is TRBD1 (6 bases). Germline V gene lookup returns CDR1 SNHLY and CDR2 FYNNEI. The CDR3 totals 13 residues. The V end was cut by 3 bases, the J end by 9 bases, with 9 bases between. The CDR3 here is CASSDTGLSPLHF. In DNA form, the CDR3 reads TGTGCCAGCAGTGATACAGGGCTTTCACCCCTCCACTTT.

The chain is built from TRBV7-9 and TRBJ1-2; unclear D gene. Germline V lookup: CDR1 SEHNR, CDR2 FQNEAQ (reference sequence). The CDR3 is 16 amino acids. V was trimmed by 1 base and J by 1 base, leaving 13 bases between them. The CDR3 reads CASSLVSAGINYGYTF. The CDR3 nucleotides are TGTGCCAGCAGCTTAGTGTCGGCAGGAATTAACTATGGCTACACCTTC.

CDR3 sequence (DNA): TGTGCCAGCAGTGAGGCAGGTAGCAGGGCCGGGGAGCTGTTTTTT. Its translation: CASSEAGSRAGELFF. J is TRBJ2-2 and V is TRBV2; tentatively, D is TRBD1 (5 bases). This CDR3 contains 15 residues. V was pared by 3 bases and J by 6 bases, with 14 bases between. CDR1 and CDR2 from the germline V gene are SNHLY and FYNNEI.

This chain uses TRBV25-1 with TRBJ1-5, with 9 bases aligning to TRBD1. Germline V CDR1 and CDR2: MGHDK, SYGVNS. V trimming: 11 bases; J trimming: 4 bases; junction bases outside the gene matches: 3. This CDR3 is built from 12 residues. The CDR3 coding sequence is TGTGCCGCCGGGACAGGGAATCAGCCCCAGCATTTT. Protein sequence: CAAGTGNQPQHF.

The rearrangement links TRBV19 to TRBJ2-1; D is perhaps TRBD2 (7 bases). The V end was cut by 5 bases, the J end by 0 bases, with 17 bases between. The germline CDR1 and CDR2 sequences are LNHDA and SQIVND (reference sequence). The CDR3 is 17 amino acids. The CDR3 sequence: CASSLPGGSSSYNEQFF. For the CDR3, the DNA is TGTGCCAGTAGTCTCCCGGGGGGCTCGAGCTCCTACAATGAGCAGTTCTTC.

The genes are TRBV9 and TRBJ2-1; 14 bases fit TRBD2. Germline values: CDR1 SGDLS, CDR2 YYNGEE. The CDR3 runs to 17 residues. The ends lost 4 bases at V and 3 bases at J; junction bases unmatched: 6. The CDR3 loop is CASSQTSGGANYNEQFF. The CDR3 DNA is TGTGCCAGCAGCCAGACTAGCGGGGGGGCCAACTACAATGAGCAGTTCTTC.

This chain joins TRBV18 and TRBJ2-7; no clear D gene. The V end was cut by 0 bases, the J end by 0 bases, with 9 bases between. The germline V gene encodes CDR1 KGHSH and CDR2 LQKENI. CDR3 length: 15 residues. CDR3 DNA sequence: TGTGCCAGCTCACCACCAGGGTACCTCTCCTACGAGCAGTACTTC. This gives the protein CASSPPGYLSYEQYF.

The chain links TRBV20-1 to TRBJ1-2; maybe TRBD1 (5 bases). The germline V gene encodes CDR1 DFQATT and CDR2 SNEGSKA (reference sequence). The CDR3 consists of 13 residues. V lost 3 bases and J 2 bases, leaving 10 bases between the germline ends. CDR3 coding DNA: TGCAGTGCTAGTCTGACAGCCAACTATGGCTACACCTTC. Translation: CSASLTANYGYTF.

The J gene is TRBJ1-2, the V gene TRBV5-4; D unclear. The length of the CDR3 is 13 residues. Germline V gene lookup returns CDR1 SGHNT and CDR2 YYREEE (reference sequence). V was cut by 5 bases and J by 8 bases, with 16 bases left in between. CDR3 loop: CASSRINEGGYTF. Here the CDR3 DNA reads TGTGCCAGCAGTCGCATTAATGAGGGCGGCTACACCTTC.

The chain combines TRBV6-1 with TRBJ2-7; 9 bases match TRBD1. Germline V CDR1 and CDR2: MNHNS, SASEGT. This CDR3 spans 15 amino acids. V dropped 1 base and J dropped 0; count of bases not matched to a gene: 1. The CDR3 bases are TGTGCCAGCAGTGAAGAACAGGGGGCCTCCTACGAGCAGTACTTC. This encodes CASSEEQGASYEQYF.

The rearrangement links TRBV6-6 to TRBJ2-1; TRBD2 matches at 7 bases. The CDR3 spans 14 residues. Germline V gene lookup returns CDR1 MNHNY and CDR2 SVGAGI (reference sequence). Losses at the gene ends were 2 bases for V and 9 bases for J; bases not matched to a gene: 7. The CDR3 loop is CASSYPGGGGEQFF. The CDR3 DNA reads TGTGCCAGCAGTTACCCTGGGGGGGGAGGTGAGCAGTTCTTC.

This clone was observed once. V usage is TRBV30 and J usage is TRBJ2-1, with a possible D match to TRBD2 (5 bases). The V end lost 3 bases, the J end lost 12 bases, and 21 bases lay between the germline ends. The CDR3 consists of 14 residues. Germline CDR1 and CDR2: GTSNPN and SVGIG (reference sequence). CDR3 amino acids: CAWSSGITTEGQFF. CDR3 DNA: TGTGCCTGGAGCTCCGGGATTACAACTGAGGGGCAGTTCTTC.

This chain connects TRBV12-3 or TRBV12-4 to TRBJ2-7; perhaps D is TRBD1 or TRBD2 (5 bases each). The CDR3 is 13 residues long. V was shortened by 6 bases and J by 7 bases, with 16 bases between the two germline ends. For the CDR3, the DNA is TGTGCCAGCAGCCCGTTGGGGGTGGGGGAGCAGTACTTC. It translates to CASSPLGVGEQYF.

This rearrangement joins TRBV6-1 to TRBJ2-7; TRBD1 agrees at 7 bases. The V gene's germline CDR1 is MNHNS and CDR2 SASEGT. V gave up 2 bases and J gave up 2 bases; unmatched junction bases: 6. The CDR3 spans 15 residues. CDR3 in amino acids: CASSESEGAPYEQYF. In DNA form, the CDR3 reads TGTGCCAGCAGTGAATCTGAGGGGGCGCCCTACGAGCAGTACTTC.

The CDR3 here is CSAARGNTEAFF. The CDR3 DNA reads TGCAGCGCCGCCCGGGGGAACACTGAAGCTTTCTTT. This chain uses TRBV29-1 with TRBJ1-1; D remains ambiguous. CDR1 is SQVTM, CDR2 ANQGSEA, per germline. The CDR3 has 12 residues. V was shortened by 7 bases and J by 1 base, with 10 bases between the two germline ends. The full variable domain, in which reference TRBV29-1 and TRBJ1-1 provide the parts outside the CDR3, is SAVISQKPSRDICQRGTSLTIQCQVDSQVTMMFWYRQQPGQSLTLIATANQGSEATYESGFVIDKFPISRPNLTFSTLTVSNMSPEDSSIYLCSAARGNTEAFFGQGTRLTVV.

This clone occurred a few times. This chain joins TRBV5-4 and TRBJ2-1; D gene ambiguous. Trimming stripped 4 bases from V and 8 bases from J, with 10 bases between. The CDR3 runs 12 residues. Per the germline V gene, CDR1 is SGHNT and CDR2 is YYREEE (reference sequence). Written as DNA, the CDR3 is TGTGCCAGCAGCAGGACGGTCTATGAGCAGTTCTTC. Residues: CASSRTVYEQFF.